This T cell receptor (beta chain) derives from a study of blood T cell repertoires in COVID-19. Study-level information: COVID-19 samples collected from the United States, Italy and Spain covered acute and convalescent phases. In each case, the material was cDNA or gDNA derived from T cells, B-cell-depleted T cells, or PBMCs.

Germline V lookup: CDR1 GTSNPN, CDR2 SVGIG (reference sequence). The CDR3 length is 13 residues. V was shortened by 5 bases and J by 4 bases, with 15 bases between the two germline ends. Patients from Seattle were sampled longitudinally, starting during active infection. Source study methods: Using reference gene primer amplification, nucleated cell counts were estimated. This table comes from immunoSEQ multiplex PCR, and its TCRdb copy is limited to in-frame clones, with some not included. That table supplies the V and J calls and clone size; D and trimming were determined from the DNA. The profile shows hundreds of thousands of clones, roughly 91% of them singletons.

The origin of this receptor is a woman between 45 and 60 years old with COVID-19, enrolled during active disease. This rearrangement joins TRBV30 to TRBJ2-7; TRBD1 is a possible D gene (6 bases). Sequencing used peripheral blood. For the CDR3, the DNA is TGTGCCTGGGGGTCAGGGGCAGGATACGAGCAGTACTTC. It translates to CAWGSGAGYEQYF.